Reported below is one TCR beta chain. There is no known antigen for this receptor. No much larger clone is present one base from it, and per-base qualities are unavailable. From a lookup of the germline V gene, CDR1 and CDR2 are SGDLS and YYNGEE. CDR3 length: 15 amino acids, cysteine to phenylalanine. Of the read, only the CDR3 DNA is kept; its 45 bases are in frame from base 1. Deletion took 0 bases off V and 1 base off J, with a span of 10 bases between the germline ends. The immunoSEQ Assay, a bias-controlled multiplex PCR, was used to amplify TCRbeta CDR3 regions from genomic DNA. Under the source paper's analysis protocol: Within the assay, amplification of reference gene primers was used to estimate how many nucleated cells each sample contained. To quantify the absolute abundance of each unique TCRbeta CDR3 rearrangement, sequence reads were collapsed and filtered. For each sample, productive Simpson clonality was calculated as the square root of Simpson's diversity index over productive rearrangements. TCRdb's version of the immuneACCESS table is confined to in-frame rearrangements and falls short of the full clone set. An unresolved V gene accounts for under half of the shortfall where checked; the remainder is of unknown origin. V, J and clone size reflect that table, while D and trimming were determined from the DNA. This sample holds about 230,000 clones; roughly 85% were observed only once. Of the sample, about 5.1% is held by the ten largest clones.

This record belongs to a study of blood T cell repertoires in COVID-19 (dated by TCRdb to the early 2020s). Regarding the study in general: Samples from collaborators originated in the United States, Italy and Spain and spanned both the acute and convalescent phases of COVID-19. The material from the prospective study consisted of cDNA or gDNA derived from T cells, B-cell-depleted T cells, or PBMCs. Subjects who had been exposed to COVID-19, were actively infected with it, or had recovered from it provided the deeply sampled blood TCRbeta repertoires that made up the dataset. The repertoires were made available in a free public database intended to serve as a resource for research on the immune response to SARS-CoV-2. The samples were drawn from two sources: the first 160 participants of the ongoing ImmuneRACE study, and about 1,300 subjects contributed by 6 global collaborators. The sample metadata nearly always contained a de-identified subject ID, COVID-19 status, age in years and sex. Where available, HLA class I and class II types were obtained from metadata supplied by the sample provider rather than from assay-based typing. Results and caveats for the whole study, not just this receptor: The quantity of clinical and demographic metadata differed by source and by participant and was supplied without curation.

One collaborating source in Seattle enrolled patients during active infection and followed them longitudinally through the course of disease. Each collaborating institution followed its own protocols to collect whole blood in K2EDTA tubes. For TCRbeta analysis, collaborator samples were shipped as frozen whole blood, as isolated PBMCs, or as DNA extracted from either sample type. Recombination joined TRBV9 with TRBJ1-2, with the D segment identity uncertain. The sequencing sample was made of peripheral blood. This TCR was sampled from a man aged 50 to 59 with COVID-19, enrolled during active disease. The bases are TGTGCCAGCAGCGTAGCTGACGGGTTTAACTATGGCTACACCTTC. Translated, this is CASSVADGFNYGYTF.